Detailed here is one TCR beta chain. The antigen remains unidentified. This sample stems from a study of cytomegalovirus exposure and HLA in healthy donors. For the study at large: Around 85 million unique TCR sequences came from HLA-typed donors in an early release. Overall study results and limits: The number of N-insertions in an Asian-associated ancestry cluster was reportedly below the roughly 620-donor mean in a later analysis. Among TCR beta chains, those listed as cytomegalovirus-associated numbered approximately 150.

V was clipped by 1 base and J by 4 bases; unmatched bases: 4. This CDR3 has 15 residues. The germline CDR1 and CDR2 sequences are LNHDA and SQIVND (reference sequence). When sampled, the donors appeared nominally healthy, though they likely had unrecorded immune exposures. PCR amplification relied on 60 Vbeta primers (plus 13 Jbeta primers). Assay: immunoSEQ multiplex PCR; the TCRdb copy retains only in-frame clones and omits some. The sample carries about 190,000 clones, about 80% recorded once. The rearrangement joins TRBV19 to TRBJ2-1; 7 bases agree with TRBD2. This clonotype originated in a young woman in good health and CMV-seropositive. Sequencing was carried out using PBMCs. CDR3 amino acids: CASSIVPGGYNEQFF. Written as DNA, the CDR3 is TGTGCCAGTAGTATAGTTCCGGGGGGATACAATGAGCAGTTCTTC.